This T cell receptor beta chain was identified in a study of T-cell memory formation after mild COVID-19. TCRdb processed the 5' RACE reads anew with MiXCR; each CDR3 protein has one entry. The sample lists 130,000 to 150,000 distinct CDR3 sequences, about 6.1% seen once, with approximately 2.2% in the top ten. A few counts support this clonotype. CDR1 is KGHDR and CDR2 is SFDVKD in the germline V gene. This CDR3 comprises 12 residues. Trimming shortened V by 9 bases and J by 5 bases, and 12 bases separated the two germline ends. This rearrangement joins TRBV24-1 to TRBJ2-5; maybe TRBD1 (7 bases). The sequence was collected from an adult woman who had mild COVID-19 (a few samples of this study predate the infection). Cell type and time point are not known. Input material: PBMCs or a T cell subset sorted from them (not recorded which). The CDR3 DNA is TGTGCCACCGCTCAGGGGGGCGAGACCCAGTACTTC. This sequence encodes CATAQGGETQYF.